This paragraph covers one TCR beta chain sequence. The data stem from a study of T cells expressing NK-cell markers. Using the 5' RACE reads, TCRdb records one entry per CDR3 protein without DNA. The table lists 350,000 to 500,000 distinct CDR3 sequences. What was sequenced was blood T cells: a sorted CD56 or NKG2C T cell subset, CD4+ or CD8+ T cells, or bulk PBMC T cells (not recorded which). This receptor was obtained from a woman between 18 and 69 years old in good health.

The CDR3 reads CATSDPDTTPYNEQFF. The chain combines TRBV24-1 with TRBJ2-1; no DNA is available, so the TRBD1 call from TCRdb remains unchecked. Germline loops: CDR1 KGHDR, CDR2 SFDVKD. This CDR3 is 16 amino acids long.